These 25 T cell receptor beta chains share one sample of origin, sequenced in a study of beta chain features in type 1 diabetes. Investigators reverse transcribed all isolated RNA, so they sequenced expressed TCRB transcripts. Clones were read by immunoSEQ multiplex PCR, and TCRdb kept only the in-frame ones, dropping some. Of around 150,000 clones listed, 6.9% are singletons. The specimen was central memory CD4+ T cells from blood. These receptors came from a woman aged 25 to 39 in good health.

This clone was counted between two and nine times. The chain joins TRBV18 to TRBJ2-7, with 7 positions matching TRBD1. Trimming took 4 bases from V and 6 from J; bases not matched to a gene: 9. Germline V CDR1 and CDR2: KGHSH, LQKENI. This CDR3 spans 14 amino acids. In DNA, the CDR3 is TGTGCCAGCTCACAACTAGACAGGGTTGCCGAGCAGTACTTC. Translating gives CASSQLDRVAEQYF.

There are a few counts of this clone. The chain couples TRBV7-6 to TRBJ2-2; TRBD2 matches at 10 bases. This CDR3 is built from 19 residues. Trimming cost V 1 base and J 1 base; bases outside gene matches: 9. CDR1 is SGHVS, CDR2 FNYEAQ, per germline. CDR3 loop: CASSLVLSSGSLNTGELFF. CDR3 bases: TGTGCCAGCAGCTTAGTTCTGTCTAGCGGGAGCCTGAACACCGGGGAGCTGTTTTTT.

This clone appeared a few times. The rearrangement uses TRBV19 and TRBJ1-2; no definite D call. V lost 6 bases, J lost 2 bases, and 13 bases lay in between. The CDR3 has 14 residues. Germline CDR1 reads LNHDA; CDR2 reads SQIVND (reference sequence). This CDR3 reads CASSPTWENYGYTF. CDR3 DNA: TGTGCCAGTAGCCCTACATGGGAGAACTATGGCTACACCTTC.

V gene TRBV5-4 combines with J gene TRBJ2-1, with 9 bases fitting TRBD1. The CDR3 is made up of 16 amino acids. Per the germline V gene, CDR1 is SGHNT and CDR2 is YYREEE (reference sequence). The ends lost 4 bases at V and 3 bases at J; junction bases unmatched: 8. The CDR3 region is CASSRQQGAIYNEQFF. The CDR3 nucleotides are TGTGCCAGCAGCCGTCAACAGGGGGCGATCTACAATGAGCAGTTCTTC.

The chain recombines TRBV28 with TRBJ2-5, with 9 bases lining up with TRBD1. The CDR3 runs 16 residues. Trimming at V came to 4 bases and at J to 4 bases, leaving 10 bases not matched to a gene. The germline V gene has CDR1 MDHEN and CDR2 SYDVKM. In nucleotides, the CDR3 is TGTGCCAGCAGTTCCCCCGGGACAGGGCGGAGAGAGACCCAGTACTTC. Translated, it gives CASSSPGTGRRETQYF.

The rearrangement links TRBV14 to TRBJ2-5, with unresolved D. Germline values: CDR1 SGHDN, CDR2 FVKESK. The CDR3 length is 15 residues. With 1 base removed from V and 5 bases from J, the gap between germline ends came to 14 bases. Written as DNA, the CDR3 is TGTGCCAGCAGCCAAGCTTTTTCGGGTGGGGAGACCCAGTACTTC. This gives the protein CASSQAFSGGETQYF.

This clone occurred a few times. The chain joins TRBV30 to TRBJ1-2; D is ambiguous. The germline V gene encodes CDR1 GTSNPN and CDR2 SVGIG (reference sequence). The CDR3 has 12 residues. V lost 0 bases to trimming and J lost 5 bases, with 7 bases between them. The CDR3 sequence is CAWSVAGYGYTF. In nucleotides, the CDR3 is TGTGCCTGGAGTGTAGCCGGGTATGGCTACACCTTC.

This clone was seen more than once but under ten times. The V call is TRBV9, the J call TRBJ1-4; TRBD1 matches at 8 bases. After removal of 3 bases from V and 7 bases from J, the junction contained 5 bases not matched to a gene. In germline, CDR1 is SGDLS, CDR2 YYNGEE. The CDR3 length is 14 residues. This chain's CDR3 is CASSARQGFEKLFF. Here the CDR3 DNA reads TGTGCCAGCAGCGCACGACAGGGGTTTGAAAAACTGTTTTTT.

The chain joins TRBV10-2 to TRBJ1-1; D uncertain. V was trimmed by 7 bases and J by 5 bases, leaving 8 bases between them. CDR1 WSHSY and CDR2 SAAADI come from the germline V gene. The CDR3 sequence is 11 residues long. CDR3 loop: CASISGTEAFF. In nucleotides, the CDR3 is TGCGCCAGCATCTCGGGTACTGAAGCTTTCTTT.

Many counts were recorded for this clone. V usage is TRBV30 and J usage is TRBJ2-7; 7 bases match TRBD2. This CDR3 comprises 12 residues. V lost 2 bases to trimming and J lost 7 bases; unmatched junction nucleotides: 5. From germline, CDR1 is GTSNPN and CDR2 SVGIG (reference sequence). Here the CDR3 DNA reads TGTGCCTGGAGTCGGGGGGTCTGGGAGCAGTACTTC. This sequence encodes CAWSRGVWEQYF.

This clone was detected only a few times. The J gene is TRBJ1-4, the V gene TRBV18, with D possibly being TRBD1 (6 bases). The CDR3 covers 15 residues. Germline CDR1 KGHSH, CDR2 LQKENI. The V end was cut by 3 bases, the J end by 0 bases, with 8 bases between. The DNA for the CDR3 is TGTGCCAGCTCACCTAGGACAGCAACTAATGAAAAACTGTTTTTT. This sequence encodes CASSPRTATNEKLFF.

This chain joins TRBV2 and TRBJ1-1; 7 positions match TRBD1. Germline CDR1 and CDR2: SNHLY and FYNNEI. The CDR3 has 14 residues. Trimming at V came to 8 bases and at J to 3 bases, leaving 9 bases not matched to a gene. CDR3 amino acids: CASSLQGSDTEAFF. CDR3 bases: TGTGCCAGCTCACTACAGGGGTCCGACACTGAAGCTTTCTTT.

In its sample, this clone was seen a few times. This chain links TRBV5-4 with TRBJ2-3, with TRBD2 matching over 10 bases. The V gene end was trimmed by 2 bases and the J gene end by 6 bases; junction bases not matched to a gene: 6. CDR1 SGHNT and CDR2 YYREEE come from the germline V gene (reference sequence). The CDR3 has 15 amino acids. The CDR3 nucleotides are TGTGCCAGCAGCTTTACTAGCGGGGACGAGGATACGCAGTATTTT. Amino acids: CASSFTSGDEDTQYF.

This clone was seen only a few times. The chain combines TRBV11-1 with TRBJ1-1, with 9 bases identical to TRBD1. The length of the CDR3 is 15 residues. V lost 6 bases, J lost 0 bases, and 5 bases stayed unmatched. Looked up from germline, CDR1 is SGHAT and CDR2 is FQDESV (reference sequence). CDR3 nucleotide sequence: TGTGCCAGCAGTTTACAGGGGGCGATGAACACTGAAGCTTTCTTT. It translates to CASSLQGAMNTEAFF.

This clone has only a few counts. The rearrangement joins TRBV2 to TRBJ2-3; 10 nucleotides match TRBD1. The CDR3 covers 14 residues. Germline values: CDR1 SNHLY, CDR2 FYNNEI. J gave up 3 bases and V 10 bases, and 7 bases lay outside the gene matches. CDR3 loop: CATKTGGLTDTQYF. CDR3 coding DNA: TGTGCCACGAAGACAGGGGGCTTAACAGATACGCAGTATTTT.

This clone showed up just a few times. The gene calls are TRBV7-9 and TRBJ2-7, with TRBD1 as a possible D gene (6 bases). V was pared by 4 bases and J by 2 bases, with 9 bases between. The germline gives CDR1 SEHNR, CDR2 FQNEAQ (reference sequence). The CDR3 consists of 13 residues. The CDR3 region is CASSYGQTYEQYF. The CDR3, as DNA: TGTGCCAGCAGCTATGGACAGACCTACGAGCAGTACTTC. The full variable domain, with the rest looked up from reference TRBV7-9 and TRBJ2-7, is DTGVSQNPRHKITKRGQNVTFRCDPISEHNRLYWYRQTLGQGPEFLTYFQNEAQLEKSRLLSDRFSAERPKGSFSTLEIQRTEQGDSAMYLCASSYGQTYEQYFGPGTRLTVT.

This clone was found a few times. This chain links TRBV18 with TRBJ2-5; D perhaps matches TRBD2 (6 bases). The DNA end is a closer match to TRBJ2-7, so the J assignment may be wrong. Germline V gene sequence: CDR1 KGHSH, CDR2 LQKENI. The CDR3 loop spans 14 amino acids. CDR3 sequence (DNA): TGTGCCAGCTCACCGGGACTCCAGCTCCACGAGCAGTACTTC. Encoded protein: CASSPGLQLHEQYF.

The V call is TRBV18, the J call TRBJ2-3, with 13 bases matching TRBD2. Germline V gene data show CDR1 as KGHSH and CDR2 as LQKENI. V lost 3 bases and J lost 4; bases outside the gene matches: 16. This CDR3 is 20 amino acids long. This chain's CDR3 is CASSPPGLAGTGQRSDTQYF. CDR3 sequence (DNA): TGTGCCAGCTCACCTCCGGGACTAGCGGGAACGGGTCAAAGGTCAGATACGCAGTATTTT.

This clone was counted only a few times. This chain connects TRBV28 to TRBJ1-2; 7 nucleotides agree with TRBD1. The CDR3 length is 14 residues. The trim removed 4 bases at V and 7 bases at J, leaving 9 bases unmatched. Germline loops: CDR1 MDHEN, CDR2 SYDVKM. The CDR3 protein is CASSSGQKFSGYTF. The CDR3 DNA sequence: TGTGCCAGCAGTTCGGGACAGAAGTTCAGTGGCTACACCTTC.

V is TRBV6-5 and J is TRBJ1-2; no definite D call. Germline V lookup: CDR1 MNHEY, CDR2 SVGAGI. Trimming removed 3 bases from V and 3 bases from J, with 11 bases in between. The CDR3 length is 14 residues. The CDR3 DNA reads as TGTGCCAGCAGTTATATATTGGGAGACTATGGCTACACCTTC. It is translated as CASSYILGDYGYTF.

This clone occurred a few times. The same CDR3 also results from other DNA sequences found in this sample. V and J are TRBV9 and TRBJ2-3; 8 bases align to TRBD2. The CDR3 totals 15 residues. From germline, CDR1 is SGDLS and CDR2 YYNGEE. V trimming: 0 bases; J trimming: 4 bases; junction bases outside the gene matches: 4. The CDR3 DNA is TGTGCCAGCAGCGTAGGGTCGGGAGGGCCAGATACGCAGTATTTT. This sequence encodes CASSVGSGGPDTQYF. The full variable domain, rest sourced from reference TRBV9 and TRBJ2-3, is DSGVTQTPKHLITATGQRVTLRCSPRSGDLSVYWYQQSLDQGLQFLIQYYNGEERAKGNILERFSAQQFPDLHSELNLSSLELGDSALYFCASSVGSGGPDTQYFGPGTRLTVL.

The genes are TRBV5-4 and TRBJ2-2, with 9 bases matching TRBD2. This CDR3 contains 16 residues. After removal of 6 bases from V and 1 base from J, the junction contained 7 bases not matched to a gene. In germline, CDR1 is SGHNT, CDR2 YYREEE (reference sequence). CDR3 in DNA: TGTGCCAGCAAAACAGGGACTAGCAGGAACACCGGGGAGCTGTTTTTT. Its protein product is CASKTGTSRNTGELFF.

This clone was seen a few times. The chain combines TRBV30 with TRBJ1-1; tentatively, D is TRBD1 (6 bases). CDR3 length equals 14 residues. V lost 2 bases and J lost 2, with 12 bases in between. CDR1 is GTSNPN, CDR2 SVGIG, per germline (reference sequence). CDR3 bases: TGTGCCTGGAGTCCGAGACAGGTAAACACTGAAGCTTTCTTT. It specifies CAWSPRQVNTEAFF.

This clone was detected only a few times. The chain joins TRBV5-1 to TRBJ2-7; perhaps TRBD1 as D (6 bases). Deletions cut 0 bases from V and 5 bases from J, with 6 bases between. The CDR3 has 12 residues. Germline V gene data show CDR1 as SGHRS and CDR2 as YFSETQ. CDR3 region: CASSLEGDEQYF. CDR3 nucleotides: TGCGCCAGCAGCTTGGAGGGGGACGAGCAGTACTTC. Full variable domain (missing parts from reference TRBV5-1 and TRBJ2-7): KAGVTQTPRYLIKTRGQQVTLSCSPISGHRSVSWYQQTPGQGLQFLFEYFSETQRNKGNFPGRFSGRQFSNSRSEMNVSTLELGDSALYLCASSLEGDEQYFGPGTRLTVT.

The table lists this clone with a few counts. V is TRBV28 and J is TRBJ1-2, with 7 bases identical to TRBD1. The length of the CDR3 is 14 residues. V lost 6 bases and J lost 6; bases outside the gene matches: 10. The germline V gene encodes CDR1 MDHEN and CDR2 SYDVKM. CDR3 nucleotides: TGTGCCAGCAGCACACAGGGGTATTATGATGGCTACACCTTC. This encodes CASSTQGYYDGYTF.